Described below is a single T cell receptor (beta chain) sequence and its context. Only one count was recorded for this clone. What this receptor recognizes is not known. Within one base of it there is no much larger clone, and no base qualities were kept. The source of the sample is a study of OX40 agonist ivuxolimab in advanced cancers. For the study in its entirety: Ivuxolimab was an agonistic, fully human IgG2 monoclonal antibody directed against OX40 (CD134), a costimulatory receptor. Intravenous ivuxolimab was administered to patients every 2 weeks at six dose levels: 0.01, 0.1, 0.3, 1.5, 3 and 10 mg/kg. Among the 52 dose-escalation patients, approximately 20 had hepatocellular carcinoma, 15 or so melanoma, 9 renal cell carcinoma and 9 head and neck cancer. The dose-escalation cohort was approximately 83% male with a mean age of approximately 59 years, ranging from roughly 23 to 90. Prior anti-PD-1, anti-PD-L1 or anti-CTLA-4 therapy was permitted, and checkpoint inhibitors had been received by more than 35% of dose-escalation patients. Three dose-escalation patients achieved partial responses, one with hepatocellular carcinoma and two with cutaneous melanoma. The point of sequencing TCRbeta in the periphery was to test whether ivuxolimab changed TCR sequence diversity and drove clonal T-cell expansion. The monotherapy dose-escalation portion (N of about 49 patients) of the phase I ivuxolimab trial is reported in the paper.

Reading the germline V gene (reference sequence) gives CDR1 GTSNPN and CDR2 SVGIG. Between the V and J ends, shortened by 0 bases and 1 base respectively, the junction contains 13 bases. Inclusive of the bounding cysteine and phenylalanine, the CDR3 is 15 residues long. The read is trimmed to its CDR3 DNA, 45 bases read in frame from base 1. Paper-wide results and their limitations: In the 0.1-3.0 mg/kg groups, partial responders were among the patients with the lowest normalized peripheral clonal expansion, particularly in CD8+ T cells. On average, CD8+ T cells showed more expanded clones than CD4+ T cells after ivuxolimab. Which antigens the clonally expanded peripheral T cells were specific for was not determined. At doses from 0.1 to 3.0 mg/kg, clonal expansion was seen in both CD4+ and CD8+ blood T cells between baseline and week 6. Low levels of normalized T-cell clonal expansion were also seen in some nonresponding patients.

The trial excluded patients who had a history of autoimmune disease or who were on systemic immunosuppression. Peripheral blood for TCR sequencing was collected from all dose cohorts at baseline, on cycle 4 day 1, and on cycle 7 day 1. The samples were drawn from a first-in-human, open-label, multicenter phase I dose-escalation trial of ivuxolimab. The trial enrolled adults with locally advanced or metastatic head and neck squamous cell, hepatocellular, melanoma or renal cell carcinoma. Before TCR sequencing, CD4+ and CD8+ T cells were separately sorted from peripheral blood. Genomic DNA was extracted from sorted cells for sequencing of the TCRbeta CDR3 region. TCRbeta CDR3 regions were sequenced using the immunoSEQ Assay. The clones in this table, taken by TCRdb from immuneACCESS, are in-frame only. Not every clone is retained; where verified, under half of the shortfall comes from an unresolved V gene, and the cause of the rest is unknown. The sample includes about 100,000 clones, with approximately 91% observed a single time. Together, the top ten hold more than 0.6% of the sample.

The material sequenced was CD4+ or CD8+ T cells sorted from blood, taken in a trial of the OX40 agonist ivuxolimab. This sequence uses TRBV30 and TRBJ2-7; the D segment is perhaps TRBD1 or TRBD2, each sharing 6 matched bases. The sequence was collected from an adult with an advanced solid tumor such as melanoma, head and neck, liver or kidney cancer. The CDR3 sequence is CAWSVLQGTSYEQYF. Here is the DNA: TGTGCCTGGAGTGTACTTCAGGGGACTTCCTACGAGCAGTACTTC.